Reported below is one T cell receptor beta chain. It lacks a known antigen. Base qualities are not at hand, and no much larger clone is one base apart. The library was generated by the immunoSEQ multiplex PCR assay. A mixture of 60 forward primers for TCR Vbeta segments and 13 reverse primers for TCR Jbeta segments was used in the multiplex PCR. The CDR3 region of rearranged TCR beta genes was amplified from genomic DNA with a multiplex PCR assay. On the Illumina HiSeq System, the amplified TCR beta libraries were sequenced as 87-base-pair reads. Per the authors' processing: Across the roughly 600 repertoires, a later analysis counted tens of millions of unique TCR beta chains, roughly 11 million of which were shared by at least two donors. To remove PCR and sequencing errors, raw reads were error-corrected and collapsed into unique sequences using a nearest-neighbor algorithm that merged closely related sequences. Alignment of CDR3 sequences to IMGT reference sequences was used to assign V, D and J gene segments. For a sequence to be retained, at least a six-nucleotide match to both a V gene segment and a J gene segment was required. A rearrangement was called productive if the CDR3 had no stop codons and remained in frame with V and J, and every other rearrangement was called non-productive. Following IMGT convention, CDR3 was defined as the stretch from the second conserved V-encoded cysteine up to the conserved J-encoded phenylalanine. The earlier analysis of about 570 of the donors excluded any sequence lacking an unambiguous match to a single V gene segment. In an earlier analysis of several hundred of the donors, V segments were called functional above 56.7% productive rearrangements and were called segregating when the between-donor standard deviation exceeded 5%. A statistical classification framework was built for diagnosing cytomegalovirus status from the catalog of TCR beta chain sequences. V and J gene assignment, in a later analysis, came from comparing TCR nucleotide sequences with IMGT/GENE-DB human TR gene sequences. In a later analysis, CDR3 sequences and most-parsimonious VDJ recombination scenarios were assigned using the TCRdist pipeline. A later analysis defined each TCR beta chain by its CDR3 amino acid sequence plus V-gene family, and excluded reads lacking a unique V-gene family. In a later analysis, approximately 640 highly shared, low-generation-probability nucleotide sequences were removed to address suspected cross-contamination and a sequencing artifact. For each public chain, a later analysis derived a clonal expansion index from normalized ranks of inferred template counts within each repertoire. In a later analysis, generation probabilities were computed using a VDJ recombination model fitted to out-of-frame rearrangements, and the results were checked against IGoR. In a later analysis, hypergeometric tests were used to score TCR-TCR, TCR-HLA and TCR-CMV co-occurrence, with a repertoire-size bias correction applied to TCR pairs. False discovery rates were estimated in a later analysis by permuting HLA or CMV assignments 20 times. In a later analysis, co-occurring TCRs were grouped with DBSCAN, and TCRdist sequence similarity was added when clustering was performed within HLA-allele-positive subsets. Repertoires with fewer than 30,000 or more than 120,000 public chains, plus five repertoires with anomalous nucleotide sharing, were excluded from co-occurrence clustering. Held by TCRdb, this immuneACCESS table contains in-frame sequences only and omits some clones. Under half of the omission traces to an unresolved V gene where checked; the cause of the rest is unknown. V and J calls and clone size are given by that table; D and trimming were obtained from the DNA. This sample gives fewer than 110,000 clones in total; approximately 76% of them show up just once. About 2.3% of the sample rests with the top ten.

The entry originates in a study of cytomegalovirus exposure and HLA in healthy donors (dated by TCRdb to between 2016 and 2019). In the study overall: According to an earlier analysis of 587 of the donors, about 180 million T cells yielded roughly 100 million unique TCR beta sequences and 276 Gb of sequence data. Roughly 300 gigabases of sequencing data and about 92 million unique TCR sequences made up an early release that covered nearly 650 HLA-typed donors. Among the 398 genotyped donors, around 81% belonged to the genetic ancestry cluster associated with self-reported Caucasian donors. The study aimed to test whether signatures of past pathogen exposure could be identified by cataloging public T cell receptors. The T cell repertoires of roughly 660 subjects were profiled by immunosequencing and related to cytomegalovirus serostatus. Besides the first cohort of 666 subjects, a separate validation cohort made up of about 120 different subjects was used. To predict cytomegalovirus infection status, the study combined high-throughput TCR immunosequencing, statistical association of individual TCRs with disease status, and machine learning. To study patterns of TCR occurrence, a later analysis re-analyzed previously published TCR beta repertoires from hundreds of donors and added high-resolution HLA genotyping. Rather than using new phenotypic data, the later analysis identified candidate immune exposures from TCR beta sequences and from how often those sequences occurred across donors. In an earlier analysis of around 540 of the donors, high-throughput TCR beta sequencing was used to judge whether each TCR beta V gene segment behaved as functional or pseudogenic. Donor age, sex, ethnicity and CMV serostatus were compiled alongside the repertoire data. A later genetic analysis used genome-wide SNP genotypes for about 65% of the 666 donors, treating that subset as a discovery cohort. All discovery cohort repertoires had been generated on a single sequencing platform. HLA typing included class I and class II loci at four-digit resolution. The number of typed donors differed by locus: roughly 629-630 for A, B, C, DRB1 and DQB1; some 540 for DQA1; around 580 for DPA1; and some 450 for DPB1. Because of strong linkage in the cohort, a few DR-DQ haplotypes were treated as single units for association and clustering. Among several hundred genotyped donors of the cohort, an average of about 240,000 unique TCR beta nucleotide sequences was sequenced per donor, of which 15% to 20% were non-productive. Here is what the overall study found, with its caveats: A few of the identified cytomegalovirus-associated TCR beta chains were confirmed in vitro to be specific for cytomegalovirus antigens. A later analysis associated about 17,000 TCR beta sequences with specific HLA alleles at a false discovery rate of 0.05. For the cohort, immune exposure information was limited to CMV serostatus. A group of highly shared sequence variants was considered likely to be a technical artifact of the sequencing pipeline. About 17 rarely observed V segments, including chromosome 9 orphons, were excluded from the earlier analysis of just under 600 of the donors because counts were too low. Roughly uniform sequencing depth across donors was assumed in presence/absence analyses, although this assumption may not hold. A later analysis found that most CMV-associated TCR beta chains appeared HLA-restricted, with HLA associations seemingly driven largely by CMV exposure. According to a later genetic analysis, donors in an Asian-associated ancestry cluster had fewer N-insertions in productive TCRs than the roughly 670-donor mean. Because HLA typing was unavailable for some donors at each locus, only the typed subset was used in association tests. According to a later analysis, TCR association rates differed among HLA loci, with DRB1 alleles showing the most associated TCRs and HLA-C alleles showing the fewest. A later analysis reported that several top co-occurrence clusters appeared linked to parvovirus B19, influenza, CMV and Epstein-Barr virus. Most TCR sequences were observed very rarely across donors, whereas some public TCRs were present in many individuals. A further reported finding was that TCR beta sequences accurately predicted the HLA-A and HLA-B alleles for most subjects in the first cohort. Broadly in line with IMGT annotations, most TCR beta V segments showed up in productive rearrangements about 87% or about 30% of the time in an earlier analysis of approximately 640 of the donors. The study gave a list of 150 to 200 TCR beta chains associated with cytomegalovirus. In a later genetic analysis, a missense DCLRE1C variant was associated with V-gene and J-gene trimming of TCR beta chains, and the association was replicated in an independent cohort. Strong co-occurrence of HLA alleles, especially DR and DQ, made assigning TCR associations to individual alleles difficult. Linkage disequilibrium might explain the correlated functional status among segregating V segments, but an unknown experimental factor could not be ruled out. In both the original and validation cohorts, the classifier was reported to diagnose cytomegalovirus status with high specificity and sensitivity. It was suggested by the authors that the approach could potentially be generalized to other disease states and immunological phenotypes. The cohort was sequenced for TCR beta chains only, and without alpha or paired-chain data the features that could be detected were limited. Compared with equally common non-associated chains, HLA-associated TCR beta chains in a later analysis were more clonally expanded and had lower generation probabilities. Some IMGT-functional V segments, including TRBV6-2 and TRBV6-3, could not be distinguished by the 87-base-pair reads and were therefore excluded.

In total, approximately 700 healthy bone marrow donors made up the cohort. At the time of sampling, every cohort member was nominally healthy, though immune exposures that went unrecorded were likely present. The donor tested CMV seronegative, placing the donor among the approximately 360 seronegative members of the cohort. A peripheral blood sample was collected from each donor, and TCR beta sequencing was performed on peripheral blood mononuclear cells. The Qiagen DNeasy Blood Extraction Kit was used to extract genomic DNA from the blood cell samples. CDR1 and CDR2, looked up from the germline V gene, are SQVTM and ANQGSEA. Here V drops 6 bases and J drops 5 bases, and the junction holds 9 bases not matched to any gene. Reading from cysteine to phenylalanine, the CDR3 counts 13 amino acids. Of the read, only the CDR3 DNA is kept; its 39 bases are in frame from base 1.

The chain employs TRBV29-1 and TRBJ1-1, with TRBD1 matching 7 junction bases. This receptor was obtained from a man younger than 35 in good health and CMV-seronegative. Sequenced input: PBMCs. CDR3 loop: CSVPDRGLTEAFF. In nucleotide form, the sequence is TGCAGCGTCCCCGATAGGGGGCTGACTGAAGCTTTCTTT.